These 23 T cell receptor beta chains were all obtained from the same sample, sequenced in a study of blood T cell repertoires in COVID-19. Sequencing used immunoSEQ multiplex PCR; TCRdb keeps in-frame clones, though not all of them. The table lists 140,000 to 150,000 clones, 88% of them singletons, with about 1.7% in the top ten. Input material: peripheral blood. The source of these receptors is a woman aged 45-60 years with acute or convalescent COVID-19.

The chain recombines TRBV12-5 with TRBJ2-7; 9 nucleotides line up with TRBD1. Unmatched junction bases numbered 8, after V lost 6 bases and J lost 5 bases. This CDR3 has 14 residues. CDR1 is LGHNT, CDR2 FRNRAP, per germline. The CDR3 bases are TGTGCTAGTGGCCAGGACAGGGGTCAAAACGAGCAGTACTTC. This codes for CASGQDRGQNEQYF.

This chain connects TRBV2 to TRBJ2-6; 9 positions agree with TRBD1. V lost 11 bases and J lost 0; bases outside the gene matches: 5. The germline V gene encodes CDR1 SNHLY and CDR2 FYNNEI. CDR3 length equals 15 residues. The CDR3 region is CAGGQGGSGANVLTF. The CDR3 nucleotides read TGTGCCGGGGGACAGGGAGGCTCTGGGGCCAACGTCCTGACTTTC. Looking up the rest from reference TRBV2 and TRBJ2-6 gives the full variable domain: EPEVTQTPSHQVTQMGQEVILRCVPISNHLYFYWYRQILGQKVEFLVSFYNNEISEKSEIFDDQFSVERPDGSNFTLKIRSTKLEDSAMYFCAGGQGGSGANVLTFGAGSRLTVL.

The chain carries TRBV10-2 and TRBJ1-1; TRBD1 matches at 9 bases. The germline V gene encodes CDR1 WSHSY and CDR2 SAAADI. Losses at the gene ends were 10 bases for V and 4 bases for J; bases not matched to a gene: 10. The CDR3 runs to 14 residues. The CDR3 sequence: CAIETGTGSTEAFF. The CDR3 DNA reads TGCGCCATCGAAACCGGGACAGGGTCCACTGAAGCTTTCTTT.

This chain links TRBV27 with TRBJ1-1; 8 nucleotides line up with TRBD1. Germline V gene lookup returns CDR1 MNHEY and CDR2 SMNVEV (reference sequence). The CDR3 has 14 residues. With 3 bases clipped from V and 5 bases from J, the junction kept 5 bases outside the gene matches. CDR3 region: CASSFQGAGTEAFF. DNA for the CDR3: TGTGCCAGCAGTTTTCAGGGGGCTGGAACTGAAGCTTTCTTT.

The chain joins TRBV19 to TRBJ1-5; TRBD1 aligns across 8 bases. In germline, CDR1 is LNHDA, CDR2 SQIVND (reference sequence). The CDR3 is 15 amino acids. J was trimmed by 7 bases and V by 6 bases; bases with no gene match: 11. The CDR3 here is CASSPKDRAGQPQHF. The CDR3 DNA follows: TGTGCCAGTAGCCCCAAGGACAGGGCTGGGCAGCCCCAGCATTTT.

The chain uses TRBV28 and TRBJ1-5; 8 bases agree with TRBD1. CDR3 length: 17 amino acids. The V segment lost 2 bases and the J segment 0 bases; nucleotides outside the gene matches: 6. Per the germline V gene, CDR1 is MDHEN and CDR2 is SYDVKM. The CDR3 loop is CASSLGQGTISNQPQHF. In nucleotides, the CDR3 is TGTGCCAGCAGTTTAGGACAGGGCACGATTAGCAATCAGCCCCAGCATTTT.

The chain couples TRBV6-5 to TRBJ2-5; a possible D gene is TRBD1 (6 bases). CDR3 length: 15 residues. Germline values: CDR1 MNHEY, CDR2 SVGAGI. V was clipped by 6 bases and J by 4 bases, with 18 bases between them. The CDR3 nucleotides read TGTGCCAGCAGAACCCCACAGGGTCACGGAGAGACCCAGTACTTC. Protein product: CASRTPQGHGETQYF.

This chain links TRBV5-5 with TRBJ1-5; D perhaps matches TRBD1 (6 bases). The CDR3 runs to 14 residues. In germline, CDR1 is SGHKS, CDR2 YYEKEE (reference sequence). The germline V and J ends were trimmed by 1 base and 5 bases, with 10 bases remaining between them. The CDR3 DNA sequence: TGTGCCAGCAGCTTGTGGGGGCCCTATCAGCCCCAGCATTTT. It codes for CASSLWGPYQPQHF.

This sequence joins TRBV18 and TRBJ2-7, with TRBD1 identical over 10 bases. Germline V CDR1 and CDR2: KGHSH, LQKENI. The CDR3 sequence is 13 residues long. V was pared by 10 bases and J by 5 bases, with 8 bases of the junction left unmatched. The CDR3 loop reads CATGPGTGDEQYF. In DNA, the CDR3 is TGTGCCACCGGACCCGGGACAGGGGACGAGCAGTACTTC.

The V call is TRBV2, the J call TRBJ1-1, with a tentative D call TRBD1 (5 bases). The germline V gene encodes CDR1 SNHLY and CDR2 FYNNEI. V lost 7 bases, J lost 2 bases, and 14 bases lay in between. The CDR3 is 14 residues long. CDR3 sequence reads: CASIIQGTNTEAFF. In DNA form, the CDR3 reads TGTGCCAGCATAATCCAGGGTACCAACACTGAAGCTTTCTTT.

The CDR3 coding sequence is TGTGCCAGCAGCGGAGCTCGGGGGGGGACAGATACGCAGTATTTT. Its translation is CASSGARGGTDTQYF. The genes are TRBV2 and TRBJ2-3, with 8 bases lining up with TRBD2. Trimming removed 6 bases from V and 3 bases from J; junction bases left unmatched: 8. The CDR3 runs 15 residues. The germline V gene has CDR1 SNHLY and CDR2 FYNNEI.

The J gene is TRBJ2-1, the V gene TRBV11-3, with D perhaps matching TRBD2 (5 bases). Trimming shortened V by 10 bases and J by 0 bases, and 10 bases separated the two germline ends. There are 13 residues in the CDR3. Germline V CDR1 and CDR2: SGHNT, YENEEA. In DNA form, the CDR3 reads TGTGCCACCTCGAGCGGCTCCTACAATGAGCAGTTCTTC. It specifies CATSSGSYNEQFF.

The J gene is TRBJ2-2, the V gene TRBV18; perhaps TRBD1 as D (5 bases). V lost 2 bases and J lost 1, with 8 bases in between. The CDR3 sequence is 15 residues long. Germline V gene sequence: CDR1 KGHSH, CDR2 LQKENI. The CDR3 bases are TGTGCCAGCTCACCAGGGGCCGAGAACACCGGGGAGCTGTTTTTT. It yields the protein CASSPGAENTGELFF.

This clone was counted between two and nine times. V and J are TRBV11-2 and TRBJ2-1, with TRBD2 matching over 8 bases. The CDR3 has 14 residues. The germline gives CDR1 SGHAT, CDR2 FQNNGV. The junction had 8 bases not matched to a gene; V was cut back by 4 bases and J by 9 bases. The CDR3, as DNA: TGTGCCAGCAGCTCCACTAGCGGAGGGGGTGAGCAGTTCTTC. Amino acids: CASSSTSGGGEQFF.

This clone was counted a single time. A junction end diverges from the germline sequence, so it may reflect a read error. The rearrangement uses TRBV7-7 and TRBJ2-7, with TRBD1 matching 8 bases. The CDR3 contains 14 residues. CDR1 SSHAT and CDR2 FNYEAQ come from the germline V gene (reference sequence). CDR3 DNA sequence: TGTGCTAGCAGCCTGGGGACAGGAAACTACGAGCAGTACTTC. This sequence encodes CASSLGTGNYEQYF.

This chain links TRBV4-1 with TRBJ2-7, with 8 bases aligning to TRBD1. CDR3 length equals 14 residues. The V segment lost 2 bases and the J segment 4 bases; nucleotides outside the gene matches: 4. The germline CDR1 and CDR2 sequences are MGHRA and YSYEKL. CDR3 bases: TGCGCCAGCAGCCAAAACAGGGGGGTGTACGAGCAGTACTTC. It translates to CASSQNRGVYEQYF.

CDR3: CASSQGASGSQYEQYF. CDR3 coding DNA: TGTGCCAGCAGCCAGGGTGCGTCGGGTTCGCAATACGAGCAGTACTTC. The chain is built from TRBV7-9 and TRBJ2-7, with D possibly matching TRBD1 (5 bases). V lost 5 bases and J lost 4, with 21 bases in between. Germline CDR1 and CDR2: SEHNR and FQNEAQ (reference sequence). The CDR3 spans 16 residues.

The chain uses TRBV21-1 and TRBJ2-7; TRBD1 reflects the table's D call only, with no check against the DNA. TRBV21-1 is a listed pseudogene. This CDR3 is 12 amino acids long. The chain's CDR3 is CASSKGAGEQYF. The CDR3 DNA reads as TGTGCCAGCAGCAAAGGGGCTGGCGAGCAGTACTTC.

This clone came up a few times. V and J are TRBV4-1 and TRBJ1-1; D perhaps matches TRBD1 (5 bases). Trimming took 0 bases from V and 8 from J, leaving 10 bases between them. Germline V CDR1 and CDR2: MGHRA, YSYEKL. The CDR3 consists of 13 residues. The CDR3 protein is CASSQDMGLEAFF. Written as DNA, the CDR3 is TGCGCCAGCAGCCAAGATATGGGACTGGAAGCTTTCTTT.

This clone was picked up one time. The V and J genes are TRBV27 and TRBJ2-3; the match to TRBD2 covers 7 bases. CDR3 length: 15 residues. Germline loops: CDR1 MNHEY, CDR2 SMNVEV (reference sequence). V shed 2 bases and J 1 base; nucleotides not matched to a gene: 3. CDR3 coding DNA: TGTGCCAGCAGTTTAGGGGGGGAAGGCACAGATACGCAGTATTTT. This translates into CASSLGGEGTDTQYF.

The chain uses TRBV9 and TRBJ2-5; D is perhaps TRBD1 (6 bases). CDR3 size: 16 residues. The germline V gene has CDR1 SGDLS and CDR2 YYNGEE. The V gene lost 3 bases and the J gene lost 2 bases, with 17 bases spanning the gap. The CDR3 nucleotides read TGTGCCAGCAGCGCCCTGTCCCGGGACAAGCAAGAGACCCAGTACTTC. Translating gives CASSALSRDKQETQYF.

This sequence joins TRBV15 and TRBJ2-5, with 11 bases identical to TRBD1. Germline trimming cut 5 bases from V and 5 bases from J; bases unmatched to any gene: 4. The CDR3 covers 14 residues. Germline V CDR1 and CDR2: LNHNV, YYDKDF (reference sequence). The CDR3 nucleotides are TGTGCCACCAGCCAGGACAGGGGGCAGGAGACCCAGTACTTC. Protein product: CATSQDRGQETQYF.

The J gene is TRBJ1-1, the V gene TRBV7-2; possible D gene TRBD1, 6 bases. V was cut by 3 bases and J by 2 bases, with 13 bases left in between. Germline loops: CDR1 SGHTA, CDR2 FQGNSA. The CDR3 sequence is 15 residues long. CDR3 bases: TGTGCCAGCAGCTTCGGCGGACAGATAAACACTGAAGCTTTCTTT. Protein product: CASSFGGQINTEAFF.